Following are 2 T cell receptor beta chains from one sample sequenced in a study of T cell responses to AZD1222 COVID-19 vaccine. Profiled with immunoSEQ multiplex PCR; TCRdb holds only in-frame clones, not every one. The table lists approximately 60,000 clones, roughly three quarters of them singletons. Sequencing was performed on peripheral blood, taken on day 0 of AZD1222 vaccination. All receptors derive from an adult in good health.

The CDR3 loop is CAWRRIGVNGGGGPEQFF. For the CDR3, the DNA is TGTGCCTGGAGGAGAATCGGGGTTAACGGTGGCGGGGGCCCTGAGCAGTTCTTC. The rearrangement links TRBV30 to TRBJ2-1; TRBD2 might be the D (7 bases). CDR1 and CDR2 from the germline V gene are GTSNPN and SVGIG (reference sequence). This CDR3 region has 18 residues. V was trimmed by 3 bases and J by 9 bases, leaving 30 bases between them.

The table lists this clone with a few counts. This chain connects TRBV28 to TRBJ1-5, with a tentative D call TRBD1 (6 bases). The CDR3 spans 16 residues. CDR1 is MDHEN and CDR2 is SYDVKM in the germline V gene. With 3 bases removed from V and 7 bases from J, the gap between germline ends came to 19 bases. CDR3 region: CASSFLTGRGVQPQHF. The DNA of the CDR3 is TGTGCCAGCAGTTTTCTAACCGGCAGGGGAGTCCAGCCCCAGCATTTT.